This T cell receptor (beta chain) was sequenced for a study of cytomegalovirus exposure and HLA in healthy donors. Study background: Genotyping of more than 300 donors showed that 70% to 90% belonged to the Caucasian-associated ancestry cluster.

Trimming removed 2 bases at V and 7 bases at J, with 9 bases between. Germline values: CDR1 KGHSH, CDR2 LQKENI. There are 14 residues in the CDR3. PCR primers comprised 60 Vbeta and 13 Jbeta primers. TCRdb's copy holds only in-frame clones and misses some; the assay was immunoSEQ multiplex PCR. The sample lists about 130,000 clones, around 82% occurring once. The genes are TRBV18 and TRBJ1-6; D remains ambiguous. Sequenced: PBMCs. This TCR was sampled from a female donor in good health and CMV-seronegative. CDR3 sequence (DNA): TGTGCCAGCTCACCAGTCCTAGGAAATTCACCCCTCCACTTT. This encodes CASSPVLGNSPLHF.